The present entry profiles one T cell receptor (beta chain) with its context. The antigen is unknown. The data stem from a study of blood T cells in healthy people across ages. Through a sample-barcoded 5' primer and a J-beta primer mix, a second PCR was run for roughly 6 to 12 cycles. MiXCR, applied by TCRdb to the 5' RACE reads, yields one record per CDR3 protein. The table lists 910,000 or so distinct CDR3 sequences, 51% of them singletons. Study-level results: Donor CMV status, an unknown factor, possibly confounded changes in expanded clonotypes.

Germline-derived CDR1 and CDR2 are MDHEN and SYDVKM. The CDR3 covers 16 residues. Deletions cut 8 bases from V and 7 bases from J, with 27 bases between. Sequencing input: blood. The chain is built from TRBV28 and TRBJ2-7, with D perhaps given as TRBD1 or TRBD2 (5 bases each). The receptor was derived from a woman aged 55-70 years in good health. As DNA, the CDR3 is TGTGCCAGCCAGAGTCCAAGCCCGGGGCCGACTGGGGAGCAGTACTTC. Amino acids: CASQSPSPGPTGEQYF.